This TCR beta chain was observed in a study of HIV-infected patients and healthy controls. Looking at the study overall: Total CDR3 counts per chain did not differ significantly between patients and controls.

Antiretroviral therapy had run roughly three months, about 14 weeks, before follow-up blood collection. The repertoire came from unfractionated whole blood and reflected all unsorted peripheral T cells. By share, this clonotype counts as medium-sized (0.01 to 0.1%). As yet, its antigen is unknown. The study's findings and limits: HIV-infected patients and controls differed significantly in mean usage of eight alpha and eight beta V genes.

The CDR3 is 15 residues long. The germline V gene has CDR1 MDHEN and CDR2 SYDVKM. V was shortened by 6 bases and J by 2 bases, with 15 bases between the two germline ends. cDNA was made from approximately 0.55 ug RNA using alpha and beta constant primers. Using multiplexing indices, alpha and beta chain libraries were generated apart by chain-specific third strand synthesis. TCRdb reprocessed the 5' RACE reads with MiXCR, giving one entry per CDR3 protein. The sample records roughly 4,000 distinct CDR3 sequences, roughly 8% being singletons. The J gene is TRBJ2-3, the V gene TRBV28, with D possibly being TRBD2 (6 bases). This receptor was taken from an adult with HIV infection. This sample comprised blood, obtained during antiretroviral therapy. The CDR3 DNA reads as TGTGCCAGCAGCCTTCCTAGCGAACTCACAGATACGCAGTATTTT. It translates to CASSLPSELTDTQYF.